Below, 22 T cell receptor beta chains from the same sample are listed, as sequenced in a study of identical twins (dated by TCRdb to between 2015 and 2016). Library construction relied on 5' RACE. Reads for this sample came from an Illumina HiSeq 2000. TCRdb reran the public reads through fastp at Q25 and MiXCR, keeping productive beta chains. Each entry is one CDR3 protein sequence, shown with its most common DNA and genes. The table for this sample lists 1.5 million to 2 million distinct CDR3 sequences; about 32% of them were counted only once. The ten largest clones represent about 0.27% of the sample. The sequenced sample was cord blood. The receptors come from a newborn girl in good health.

Comments on this clonotype: A read error is possible here, since a much larger clone lies one base away. The chain recombines TRBV24-1 with TRBJ2-5; D remains ambiguous. CDR3 length equals 13 residues. Germline assignment: CDR1 KGHDR and CDR2 SFDVKD. CDR3 sequence: CASSDLLQETQYF. DNA of the CDR3: TGTGCCTCCAGTGATTTACTCCAAGAGACCCAGTACTTC.

The chain links TRBV10-3 to TRBJ2-5, with 8 bases aligning to TRBD2. Germline V gives CDR1 ENHRY, CDR2 SYGVKD. The ends lost 6 bases at V and 2 bases at J; junction bases unmatched: 5. The CDR3 contains 14 residues. CDR3 DNA: TGTGCCATCAGCGCGACTAGCGCTCAAGAGACCCAGTACTTC. It encodes CAISATSAQETQYF.

The rearrangement joins TRBV9 to TRBJ2-5, with 12 bases matching TRBD2. Germline CDR1 and CDR2: SGDLS and YYNGEE. Trimming removed 5 bases from V and 5 bases from J; junction bases left unmatched: 4. The CDR3 contains 14 residues. CDR3 region: CASSITSGGETQYF. In DNA, the CDR3 is TGTGCCAGCAGTATTACTAGCGGGGGGGAGACCCAGTACTTC.

This clonotype was seen at least ten times. The chain uses TRBV20-1 and TRBJ2-7; D unclear. The CDR3 is made up of 9 amino acids. Germline CDR1 and CDR2: DFQATT and SNEGSKA (reference sequence). The CDR3 reads CSVNYEQYF. CDR3 DNA: TGCAGCGTTAACTACGAGCAGTACTTC.

The chain employs TRBV2 and TRBJ1-2, with 10 bases matching TRBD1. The CDR3 runs to 14 residues. J gave up 2 bases and V 8 bases, and 5 bases lay outside the gene matches. CDR1 is SNHLY, CDR2 FYNNEI, per germline. The CDR3: CASPRQGANYGYTF. In DNA, the CDR3 is TGTGCCAGCCCTAGACAGGGGGCGAACTATGGCTACACCTTC.

The chain is built from TRBV29-1 and TRBJ2-7, with no clear D. Germline V gene lookup returns CDR1 SQVTM and CDR2 ANQGSEA. The CDR3 spans 12 residues. Trimming removed 4 bases from V and 0 bases from J, with 7 bases in between. This CDR3 is CSVVGPSYEQYF. DNA for the CDR3: TGCAGCGTTGTCGGTCCCTCCTACGAGCAGTACTTC.

This clonotype was observed a few times. The chain combines TRBV20-1 with TRBJ1-1; perhaps TRBD1 as D (6 bases). From germline, CDR1 is DFQATT and CDR2 SNEGSKA (reference sequence). This CDR3 region has 13 residues. The CDR3 sequence is CSLVRDMNTEAFF. CDR3 in DNA: TGCAGCCTTGTCCGGGACATGAACACTGAAGCTTTCTTT.

This clonotype was found a few times. The chain links TRBV6-1 to TRBJ2-3; D may be TRBD1 or TRBD2 (5 bases each). CDR1 and CDR2 from the germline V gene are MNHNS and SASEGT. The CDR3 is 13 residues long. Trimming took off 2 bases at V and 5 bases at J, with 8 bases between the two ends. The CDR3 loop is CASSETRGDTQYF. DNA for the CDR3: TGTGCCAGCAGTGAAACTAGGGGAGATACGCAGTATTTT.

The chain combines TRBV12-3 or TRBV12-4 with TRBJ1-1; D is unclear. CDR3 length: 13 residues. Trimming shortened V by 7 bases and J by 8 bases, and 17 bases separated the two germline ends. The CDR3 nucleotides read TGTGCCAGCACCCTGGGTCCGCTCAAGGAAGCTTTCTTT. Protein sequence: CASTLGPLKEAFF.

This chain uses TRBV13 with TRBJ2-2; TRBD1 might be the D (5 bases). The germline V gene encodes CDR1 PRHDT and CDR2 FYEKMQ (reference sequence). CDR3 size: 14 residues. Trimming shortened V by 6 bases and J by 6 bases, and 14 bases separated the two germline ends. The CDR3 sequence is CASRHYWGAGELFF. The CDR3 nucleotides are TGTGCCAGCAGACATTACTGGGGCGCCGGGGAGCTGTTTTTT.

This clonotype was counted a few times. The rearrangement uses TRBV7-9 and TRBJ2-1; D is tentatively TRBD1 or TRBD2 (5 bases each). The CDR3 totals 16 residues. V was cut by 4 bases and J by 6 bases, with 19 bases left in between. CDR1 SEHNR and CDR2 FQNEAQ come from the germline V gene (reference sequence). CDR3 DNA: TGTGCCAGCAGCTCGGTCGGGACCAATATTGGCAATGAGCAGTTCTTC. This sequence encodes CASSSVGTNIGNEQFF.

V usage is TRBV7-2 and J usage is TRBJ2-1, with 7 bases matching TRBD2. V was pared by 2 bases and J by 13 bases, with 17 bases of the junction left unmatched. The length of the CDR3 is 16 residues. Germline CDR1 reads SGHTA; CDR2 reads FQGNSA. This CDR3 reads CASSLFDSQASGLQFF. The CDR3 DNA follows: TGTGCCAGCAGCTTATTCGACTCTCAGGCTAGCGGCTTACAGTTCTTC.

This chain links TRBV20-1 with TRBJ2-1, with D perhaps being TRBD1 or TRBD2 (5 bases each). Trimming removed 3 bases at V and 11 bases at J, with 11 bases between. CDR3 length equals 11 residues. Per the germline V gene, CDR1 is DFQATT and CDR2 is SNEGSKA (reference sequence). CDR3 in amino acids: CSARVRGKQFF. The CDR3 DNA follows: TGCAGTGCTAGGGTGAGGGGAAAGCAGTTCTTC.

This chain uses TRBV19 with TRBJ1-1, with a possible D match to TRBD1 (5 bases). The CDR3 runs 14 residues. The V and J ends lost 6 bases and 2 bases respectively, with 13 bases between them. Germline V gene sequence: CDR1 LNHDA, CDR2 SQIVND (reference sequence). CDR3 coding DNA: TGTGCCAGTAGGGGGGGGGGAGGTAACACTGAAGCTTTCTTT. It is translated as CASRGGGGNTEAFF. The full variable domain, in which reference TRBV19 and TRBJ1-1 provide the parts outside the CDR3, is DGGITQSPKYLFRKEGQNVTLSCEQNLNHDAMYWYRQDPGQGLRLIYYSQIVNDFQKGDIAEGYSVSREKKESFPLTVTSAQKNPTAFYLCASRGGGGNTEAFFGQGTRLTVV.

The genes are TRBV4-2 and TRBJ2-7; a weak D match, TRBD2 (5 bases). Between the trimmed V and J ends, which lost 2 bases and 7 bases, there was a span of 9 bases. The CDR3 contains 12 residues. CDR1 and CDR2 from the germline V gene are LGHNA and YNFKEQ. The CDR3 here is CASSQRTGEQYF. The DNA of the CDR3 is TGTGCCAGCAGCCAAAGGACGGGGGAGCAGTACTTC.

The sample holds a few counts of this clonotype. V is TRBV4-1 and J is TRBJ1-1, with TRBD1 matching over 7 bases. This CDR3 spans 15 amino acids. The J segment lost 3 bases and the V segment lost 0 bases, leaving 4 bases of the junction unmatched. The germline V gene encodes CDR1 MGHRA and CDR2 YSYEKL. Here the CDR3 reads CASSQDGDSDTEAFF. CDR3 bases: TGCGCCAGCAGCCAAGATGGGGACAGCGACACTGAAGCTTTCTTT.

This clonotype was counted between two and nine times. The rearrangement uses TRBV4-2 and TRBJ2-7, with D possibly called TRBD1 or TRBD2 (5 bases each). V dropped 2 bases and J dropped 3 bases, with 11 bases sitting between them. The CDR3 consists of 14 residues. Per germline, CDR1 LGHNA and CDR2 YNFKEQ. CDR3 amino acids: CASSQWDGDYEQYF. The DNA of the CDR3 is TGTGCCAGCAGCCAATGGGACGGAGACTACGAGCAGTACTTC.

This clonotype was counted between two and nine times. V usage is TRBV20-1 and J usage is TRBJ1-1; the D is unclear. The CDR3 totals 13 residues. The germline gives CDR1 DFQATT, CDR2 SNEGSKA (reference sequence). The V and J ends lost 3 bases and 2 bases respectively, with 10 bases between them. CDR3 sequence: CSASGQTNTEAFF. As DNA, the CDR3 is TGCAGTGCTAGTGGCCAGACCAACACTGAAGCTTTCTTT.

The chain employs TRBV14 and TRBJ2-1; 8 positions match TRBD2. Germline CDR1 is SGHDN and CDR2 is FVKESK. The CDR3 totals 15 residues. Losses at the gene ends were 6 bases for V and 9 bases for J; bases not matched to a gene: 13. This chain's CDR3 is CASSNLNGRAAEQFF. CDR3 DNA: TGTGCCAGCAGTAACCTAAACGGGAGGGCCGCTGAGCAGTTCTTC.

Concerning this clonotype itself: An end of the junction does not agree with germline; a read error may underlie this. This chain uses TRBV9 with TRBJ2-7; 8 bases align to TRBD2. The CDR3 totals 16 residues. CDR1 SGDLS and CDR2 YYNGEE come from the germline V gene. The CDR3 is CASSVDRTSRTYERYF. In DNA form, the CDR3 reads TGTGCCAGCAGCGTAGACAGGACTAGCAGGACCTACGAGCGGTACTTC.

V gene TRBV20-1 combines with J gene TRBJ2-1; 8 bases map to TRBD1. With V trimmed by 7 bases and J by 3 bases, 14 bases remained unmatched. Germline CDR1 reads DFQATT; CDR2 reads SNEGSKA (reference sequence). CDR3 length equals 16 residues. CDR3 amino acids: CSVSHLRDRHYNEQFF. CDR3 nucleotides: TGCAGTGTTAGCCACCTCAGGGACAGGCACTACAATGAGCAGTTCTTC.

This clonotype was detected ten times or more. This chain links TRBV5-6 with TRBJ2-5, with D possibly TRBD2 on 6 matching bases. The CDR3 is 14 residues long. Germline V CDR1 and CDR2: SGHDT, YYEEEE. Trimming stripped 2 bases from V and 2 bases from J, with 10 bases between. The CDR3 here is CASSFTGTQETQYF. The CDR3 DNA reads TGTGCCAGCAGCTTTACGGGGACTCAAGAGACCCAGTACTTC.